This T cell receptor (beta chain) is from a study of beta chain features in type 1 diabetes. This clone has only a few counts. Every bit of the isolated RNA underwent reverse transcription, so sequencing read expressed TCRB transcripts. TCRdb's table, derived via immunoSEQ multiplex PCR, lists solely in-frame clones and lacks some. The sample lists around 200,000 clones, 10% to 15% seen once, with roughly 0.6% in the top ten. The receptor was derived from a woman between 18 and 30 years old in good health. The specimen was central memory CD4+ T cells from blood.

The CDR3 sequence is CAISSHQGMAGYTF. As DNA, the CDR3 is TGTGCCATCAGTAGCCACCAGGGAATGGCAGGCTACACCTTC. The V gene is TRBV10-3, the J gene TRBJ1-2; maybe TRBD1 (5 bases). Germline V CDR1 and CDR2: ENHRY, SYGVKD. CDR3 size: 14 residues. With 5 bases removed from V and 8 bases from J, the gap between germline ends came to 18 bases.